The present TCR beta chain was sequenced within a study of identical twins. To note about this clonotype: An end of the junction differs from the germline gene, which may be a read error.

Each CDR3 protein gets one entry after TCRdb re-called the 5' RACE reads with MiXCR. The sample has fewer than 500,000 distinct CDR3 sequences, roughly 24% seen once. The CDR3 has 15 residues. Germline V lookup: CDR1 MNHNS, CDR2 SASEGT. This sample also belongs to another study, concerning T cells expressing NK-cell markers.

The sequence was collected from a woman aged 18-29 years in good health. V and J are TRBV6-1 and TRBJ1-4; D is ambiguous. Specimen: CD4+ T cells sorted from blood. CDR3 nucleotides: TGTGCCAGCAGCCCCCATAATCTTCAGGCCCCCGCCTTGATTTTT. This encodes CASSPHNLQAPALIF.